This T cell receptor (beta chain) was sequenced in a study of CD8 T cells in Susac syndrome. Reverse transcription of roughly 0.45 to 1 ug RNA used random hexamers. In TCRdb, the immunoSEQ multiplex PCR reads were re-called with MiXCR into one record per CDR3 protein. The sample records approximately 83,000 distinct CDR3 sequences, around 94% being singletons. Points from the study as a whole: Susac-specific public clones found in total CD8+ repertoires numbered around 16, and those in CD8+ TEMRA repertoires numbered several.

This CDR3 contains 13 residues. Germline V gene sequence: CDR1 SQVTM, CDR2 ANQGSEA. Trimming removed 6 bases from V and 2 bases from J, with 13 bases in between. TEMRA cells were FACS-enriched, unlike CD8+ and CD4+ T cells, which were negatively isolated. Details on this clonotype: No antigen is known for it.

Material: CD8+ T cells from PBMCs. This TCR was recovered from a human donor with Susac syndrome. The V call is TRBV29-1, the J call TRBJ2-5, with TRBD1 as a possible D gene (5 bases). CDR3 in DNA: TGCAGCGTGGTAGGGGCAGATCAAGAGACCCAGTACTTC. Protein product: CSVVGADQETQYF.